This T cell receptor beta chain was observed in a study of PD-1 blockade in classical Hodgkin lymphoma. As for the study in general: Intravenous delivery of nivolumab at 3 mg/kg to patients occurred every 2 weeks.

On this clone itself: Its specificity is not known.

Profiled with immunoSEQ multiplex PCR; TCRdb holds only in-frame clones, not every one. This table holds around 45,000 clones, around three quarters found once. Study results and caveats: By cycle point C4D1, TCR diversity had risen significantly in CD4+ cells (but not CD8+ cells).

Patients all relapsed after autologous stem cell transplantation, and there was variation in brentuximab vedotin exposure. CDR3 length: 13 amino acids. Germline V CDR1 and CDR2: LNHDA, SQIVND (reference sequence). V shed 5 bases, J shed 4 bases, and the junction held 5 bases outside the gene matches. The sequences come from peripheral blood mononuclear cells (PBMCs), collected before the second cycle of nivolumab. The chain has TRBV19 and TRBJ2-7, with 7 bases that match TRBD2. The source is a human donor with classical Hodgkin lymphoma. The CDR3 DNA reads as TGTGCCAGTAGTGCCCGGGGACTATACGAGCAGTACTTC. Its protein product is CASSARGLYEQYF.